Listed below are T cell receptor beta chains from one sample, sequenced in a study of shared clonotypes between healthy human individuals. Only in-frame clones appear in the TCRdb table, and some are missing; sequencing was by immunoSEQ multiplex PCR. The table has about 2.2 million clones, 85% to 95% seen once. Sequenced material: naive CD8+ T cells from PBMCs. All receptors derive from a man between 18 and 35 years old in good health. Some clones in this sample may be carry-over from other donors' samples. Both conserved end residues are part of each CDR3. D genes are given only for firm matches. Some rows have no size entry. The others give once, few or many, or a class for an expanded clone.

v_call: TRBV29-1
j_call: TRBJ2-1
d_call: TRBD2
clone_size: NA
cdr3_nt: TGCAGCGTTGGTCGTCTAGCGGGATACAATGAGCAGTTCTTC
cdr3_aa: CSVGRLAGYNEQFF

v_call: TRBV11-2
j_call: TRBJ2-7
d_call: NA
clone_size: NA
cdr3_nt: TGTGCCAGCAGCTTAGAAGGGCGGCACTCCTACGAGCAGTACTTC
cdr3_aa: CASSLEGRHSYEQYF

v_call: TRBV29-1
j_call: TRBJ2-2
d_call: NA
clone_size: NA
cdr3_nt: TGCAGCGTCGAATTGATTCAGGGTCCCGCGGCCGGGGAGCTGTTTTTT
cdr3_aa: CSVELIQGPAAGELFF

v_call: TRBV9
j_call: TRBJ1-1
d_call: NA
clone_size: NA
cdr3_nt: TGTGCCAGCAGCGTACACGGGAACACTGAAGCTTTCTTT
cdr3_aa: CASSVHGNTEAFF

v_call: TRBV6-5
j_call: TRBJ1-4
d_call: NA
clone_size: NA
cdr3_nt: TGTGCCAGCAGTGATTATGGGGGCGGTGAAAAACTGTTTTTT
cdr3_aa: CASSDYGGGEKLFF

v_call: TRBV5-4
j_call: TRBJ2-7
d_call: NA
clone_size: NA
cdr3_nt: TGTGCCAGCAGCTTCAAGGACAGCTTTTCCTACGAGCAGTACTTC
cdr3_aa: CASSFKDSFSYEQYF

v_call: TRBV4-1
j_call: TRBJ2-3
d_call: TRBD2
clone_size: NA
cdr3_nt: TGCGCCAGCAGCCAATGGGGTAGCGGGAGTTCGGGAGATACGCAGTATTTT
cdr3_aa: CASSQWGSGSSGDTQYF

v_call: TRBV5-6
j_call: TRBJ2-2
d_call: TRBD2
clone_size: NA
cdr3_nt: TGTGCCAGCAGCCCGGGACTAGCGGGAGGTCCTATAGCCGGGGAGCTGTTTTTT
cdr3_aa: CASSPGLAGGPIAGELFF

v_call: TRBV9
j_call: TRBJ2-2
d_call: NA
clone_size: NA
cdr3_nt: TGTGCCAGCAGCGTAACCCGCGGGGAGCTGTTTTTT
cdr3_aa: CASSVTRGELFF

v_call: TRBV27
j_call: TRBJ2-2
d_call: TRBD1
clone_size: NA
cdr3_nt: TGTGCCAGCAGTTTAGGTCCCGGGACAGGGTTTGCCGGGGAGCTGTTTTTT
cdr3_aa: CASSLGPGTGFAGELFF

v_call: TRBV5-1
j_call: TRBJ2-6
d_call: NA
clone_size: NA
cdr3_nt: TGCGCCAGCAGCCTGTGGACAGCCTTCCTCTCTGGGGCCAACGTCCTGACTTTC
cdr3_aa: CASSLWTAFLSGANVLTF

v_call: TRBV6-5
j_call: TRBJ2-2
d_call: NA
clone_size: NA
cdr3_nt: TGTGCCAGCAGTTACGGCCGGAACACCGGGGAGCTGTTTTTT
cdr3_aa: CASSYGRNTGELFF

v_call: TRBV9
j_call: TRBJ2-6
d_call: NA
clone_size: NA
cdr3_nt: TGTGCCAGCAGCGTAGTTGGGAGCTGGGCCAACGTCCTGACTTTC
cdr3_aa: CASSVVGSWANVLTF

v_call: TRBV27
j_call: TRBJ2-7
d_call: NA
clone_size: NA
cdr3_nt: TGTGCCAGCAGTAGACAGGACTCCTACGAGCAGTACTTC
cdr3_aa: CASSRQDSYEQYF

v_call: TRBV7-9
j_call: TRBJ2-1
d_call: NA
clone_size: NA
cdr3_nt: TGTGCCAGCAGCTTCACCATGACAGCCAGCTCCTACAATGAGCAGTTCTTC
cdr3_aa: CASSFTMTASSYNEQFF

v_call: TRBV25-1
j_call: TRBJ1-2
d_call: TRBD1
clone_size: NA
cdr3_nt: TGTGCCAGCAGTGGGGGGATCGACAGGGGCTATGGCTACACCTTC
cdr3_aa: CASSGGIDRGYGYTF

v_call: TRBV27
j_call: TRBJ1-5
d_call: TRBD1
clone_size: NA
cdr3_nt: TGTGCCAGCAGCGACAGGGCTAGAAATCAGCCCCAGCATTTT
cdr3_aa: CASSDRARNQPQHF

v_call: TRBV7-9
j_call: TRBJ2-1
d_call: TRBD2
clone_size: NA
cdr3_nt: TGTGCCAGCAGCACCAGTCTCGCGGGGGGGCAGAGAGAGCAGTTCTTC
cdr3_aa: CASSTSLAGGQREQFF

v_call: TRBV7-5
j_call: TRBJ1-4
d_call: NA
clone_size: NA
cdr3_nt: TGTGTCAGAAGCCCCACCTCAAGACAGGTCTGGGCAACTAATGAAAAACTGTTTTTT
cdr3_aa: CVRSPTSRQVWATNEKLFF

v_call: TRBV7-9
j_call: TRBJ2-5
d_call: TRBD2
clone_size: NA
cdr3_nt: TGTGCCAGCAGCTCCTTCCCTCTAGCGGTACAAGAGACCCAGTACTTC
cdr3_aa: CASSSFPLAVQETQYF

v_call: TRBV27
j_call: TRBJ1-5
d_call: NA
clone_size: NA
cdr3_nt: TGTGCCAGCAGTCCAGGGGTCAGGGGTAGCAATCAGCCCCAGCATTTT
cdr3_aa: CASSPGVRGSNQPQHF

v_call: TRBV5-4
j_call: TRBJ2-1
d_call: NA
clone_size: NA
cdr3_nt: TGTGCCAGCAGCTTCGGGCAGGGGAGAACCAATGAGCAGTTCTTC
cdr3_aa: CASSFGQGRTNEQFF

v_call: TRBV30
j_call: TRBJ1-1
d_call: NA
clone_size: few
cdr3_nt: TGTGCCTGGACCTTGGGGGGATCTGAAGCTTTCTTT
cdr3_aa: CAWTLGGSEAFF

v_call: TRBV5-6
j_call: TRBJ1-1
d_call: NA
clone_size: NA
cdr3_nt: TGTGCCAGCAGCTTGGCCGCTAGTCTCTCTGAAGCTTTCTTT
cdr3_aa: CASSLAASLSEAFF

v_call: TRBV9
j_call: TRBJ2-2
d_call: NA
clone_size: NA
cdr3_nt: TGTGCCAGCAGCCCCAATGATCTTAACACCGGGGAGCTGTTTTTT
cdr3_aa: CASSPNDLNTGELFF

v_call: TRBV19
j_call: TRBJ1-1
d_call: NA
clone_size: few
cdr3_nt: TGTGCCAGTAGCCACAGGGCGGGGAACACTGAAGCTTTCTTT
cdr3_aa: CASSHRAGNTEAFF

v_call: TRBV5-6
j_call: TRBJ2-5
d_call: NA
clone_size: NA
cdr3_nt: TGTGCCAGCAGCTCCCTTCCCCAAGAGACCCAGTACTTC
cdr3_aa: CASSSLPQETQYF

v_call: TRBV11-2
j_call: TRBJ2-7
d_call: NA
clone_size: NA
cdr3_nt: TGTGCCAGCAGCTCCGGGCCCATGACCTACGAGCAGTACTTC
cdr3_aa: CASSSGPMTYEQYF

v_call: TRBV28
j_call: TRBJ1-4
d_call: TRBD1
clone_size: NA
cdr3_nt: TGTGCCAGCAGTCTCGGGACAGGGGGCATGGAAAAACTGTTTTTT
cdr3_aa: CASSLGTGGMEKLFF

v_call: TRBV7-9
j_call: TRBJ2-4
d_call: NA
clone_size: NA
cdr3_nt: TGTGCCAGCAGCTTGGGTAGGGAAAACATTCAGTACTTC
cdr3_aa: CASSLGRENIQYF

v_call: TRBV4-3
j_call: TRBJ2-7
d_call: NA
clone_size: NA
cdr3_nt: TGCGCCAGCAGCCAAGGGCGGTACTCCTACGAGCAGTACTTC
cdr3_aa: CASSQGRYSYEQYF

v_call: TRBV19
j_call: TRBJ1-2
d_call: NA
clone_size: NA
cdr3_nt: TGTGCCAGTAGTATTCCCGGAGGCTACACCTTC
cdr3_aa: CASSIPGGYTF

v_call: TRBV13
j_call: TRBJ2-7
d_call: NA
clone_size: NA
cdr3_nt: TGTGCCAGCAGCTTAGGAAGGGGCGAGCAGTACTTC
cdr3_aa: CASSLGRGEQYF

v_call: TRBV7-9
j_call: TRBJ2-7
d_call: NA
clone_size: NA
cdr3_nt: TGTGCCAGCAGCCCCCGTGGGGGGACCAGCGAGCAGTACTTC
cdr3_aa: CASSPRGGTSEQYF

v_call: TRBV28
j_call: TRBJ2-7
d_call: TRBD1
clone_size: NA
cdr3_nt: TGTGCCAGCAGTCCCGGGACAGGGTATTACGAGCAGTACTTC
cdr3_aa: CASSPGTGYYEQYF

v_call: TRBV28
j_call: TRBJ2-3
d_call: NA
clone_size: NA
cdr3_nt: TGTGCCAGTACTGCGGGGACTCATGGTGGGGATACGCAGTATTTT
cdr3_aa: CASTAGTHGGDTQYF

v_call: TRBV18
j_call: TRBJ2-5
d_call: TRBD1
clone_size: NA
cdr3_nt: TGTGCCAGCTCACCAAAAAGGGACAGATCGTACCAAGAGACCCAGTACTTC
cdr3_aa: CASSPKRDRSYQETQYF

v_call: TRBV30
j_call: TRBJ2-7
d_call: TRBD2
clone_size: NA
cdr3_nt: TGTGCCTGGGGGGGGACTAGTGACACCTACGAGCAGTACTTC
cdr3_aa: CAWGGTSDTYEQYF

v_call: TRBV11-2
j_call: TRBJ2-3
d_call: NA
clone_size: NA
cdr3_nt: TGTGCCAGCTACTCCCATCTAGATACGCAGTATTTT
cdr3_aa: CASYSHLDTQYF

v_call: TRBV9
j_call: TRBJ2-7
d_call: TRBD1
clone_size: NA
cdr3_nt: TGTGCCAGCAGCTACCGGGACAGGGATTCCTACGAGCAGTACTTC
cdr3_aa: CASSYRDRDSYEQYF

v_call: TRBV19
j_call: TRBJ1-3
d_call: TRBD1
clone_size: once
cdr3_nt: TGTGCCAGTAGTCCGGAGACAGGGGGCCTTGGAAACACCATATATTTT
cdr3_aa: CASSPETGGLGNTIYF

v_call: TRBV15
j_call: TRBJ1-1
d_call: TRBD1
clone_size: once
cdr3_nt: TGTGCCACCAGCAGAGGGTTGCCGACAGGGCCCCTCCCTGAAGCTTTCTTT
cdr3_aa: CATSRGLPTGPLPEAFF

v_call: TRBV29-1
j_call: TRBJ2-3
d_call: TRBD2
clone_size: NA
cdr3_nt: TGCAGCGCCCGAGGGAGGGTCGCAGATACGCAGTATTTT
cdr3_aa: CSARGRVADTQYF

v_call: TRBV19
j_call: TRBJ1-3
d_call: NA
clone_size: NA
cdr3_nt: TGTGCCAGTAGAAGCCGTAGTGGGGAGGATGGAAACACCATATATTTT
cdr3_aa: CASRSRSGEDGNTIYF

v_call: TRBV28
j_call: TRBJ2-7
d_call: NA
clone_size: NA
cdr3_nt: TGTGCCAGCAGGTCCAGGGCGGCGCGCGAGCAGTACTTC
cdr3_aa: CASRSRAAREQYF

v_call: TRBV19
j_call: TRBJ2-1
d_call: NA
clone_size: NA
cdr3_nt: TGTGCCAGTAGTATACCTGCAGGTGTGAATGAGCAGTTCTTC
cdr3_aa: CASSIPAGVNEQFF

v_call: TRBV11-2
j_call: TRBJ2-7
d_call: NA
clone_size: NA
cdr3_nt: TGTGCCAGCAGGGACGGGGGCTCAGTGTCCTACGAGCAGTACTTC
cdr3_aa: CASRDGGSVSYEQYF

v_call: TRBV5-6
j_call: TRBJ1-1
d_call: NA
clone_size: NA
cdr3_nt: TGTGCCAGCAGTTATACCCCGGACGGCGAGGGCCACACAGCTTTCTTT
cdr3_aa: CASSYTPDGEGHTAFF

v_call: TRBV29-1
j_call: TRBJ2-7
d_call: TRBD1
clone_size: once
cdr3_nt: TGCAGCGCAGAGGGACAGGGGGCCTACGAGCAGTACTTC
cdr3_aa: CSAEGQGAYEQYF

v_call: TRBV9
j_call: TRBJ2-7
d_call: TRBD1
clone_size: NA
cdr3_nt: TGTGCCAGCAGCACCGGACAGGGTCCCTACGAGCAGTACTTC
cdr3_aa: CASSTGQGPYEQYF